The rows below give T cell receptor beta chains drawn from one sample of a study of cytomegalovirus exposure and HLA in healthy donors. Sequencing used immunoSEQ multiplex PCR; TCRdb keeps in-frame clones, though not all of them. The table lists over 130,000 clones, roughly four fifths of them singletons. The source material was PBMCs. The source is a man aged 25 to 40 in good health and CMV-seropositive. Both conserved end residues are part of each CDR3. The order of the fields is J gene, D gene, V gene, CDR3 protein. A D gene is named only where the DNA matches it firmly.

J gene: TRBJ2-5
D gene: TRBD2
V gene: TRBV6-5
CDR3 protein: CASSYLGGETQYF

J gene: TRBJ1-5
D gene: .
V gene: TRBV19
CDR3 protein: CASSILGPGEGQPQHF

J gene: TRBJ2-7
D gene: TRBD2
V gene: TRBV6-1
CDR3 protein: CASSEPGGADEQYF

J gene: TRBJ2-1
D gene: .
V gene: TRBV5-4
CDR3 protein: CASSLGGYNEQFF

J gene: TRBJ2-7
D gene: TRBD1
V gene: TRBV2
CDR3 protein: CASTGTGGYEQYF

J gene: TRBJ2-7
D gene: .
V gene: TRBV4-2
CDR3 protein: CASSQGVAEAYEQYF

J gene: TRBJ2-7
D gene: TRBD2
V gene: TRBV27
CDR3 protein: CASRSFSGASGQYF

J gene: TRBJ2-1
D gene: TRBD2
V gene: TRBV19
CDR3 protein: CASSRTSGKGYNEQFF

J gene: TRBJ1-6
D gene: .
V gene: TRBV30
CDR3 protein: CAWSVRDTPSPLHF

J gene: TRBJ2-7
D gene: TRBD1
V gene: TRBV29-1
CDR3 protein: CSAITGTGGLGQYF

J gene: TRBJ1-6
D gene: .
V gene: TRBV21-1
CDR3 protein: CASSKRALNSPLHF

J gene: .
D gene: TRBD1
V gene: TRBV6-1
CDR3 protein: CASSLPTGVNEQYF

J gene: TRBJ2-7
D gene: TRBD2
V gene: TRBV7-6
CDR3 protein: CASSMSGGPYEQYF

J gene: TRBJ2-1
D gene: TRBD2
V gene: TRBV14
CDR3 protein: CASSRTSVKNEQFF

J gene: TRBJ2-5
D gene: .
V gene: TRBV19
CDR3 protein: CASSIAGETQYF

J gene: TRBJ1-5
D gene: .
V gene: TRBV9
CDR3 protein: CASSEQGGQPQHF

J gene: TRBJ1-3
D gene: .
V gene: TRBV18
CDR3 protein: CASSPREGRSIYF

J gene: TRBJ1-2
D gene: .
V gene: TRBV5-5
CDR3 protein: CASSYNRLNGYTF

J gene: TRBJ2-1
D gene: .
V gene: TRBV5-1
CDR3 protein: CASSSAAGTFNEQFF

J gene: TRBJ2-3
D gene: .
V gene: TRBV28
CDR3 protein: CASSLVGGTDTQYF

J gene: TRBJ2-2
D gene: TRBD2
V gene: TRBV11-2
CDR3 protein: CASSETSGVGGELFF

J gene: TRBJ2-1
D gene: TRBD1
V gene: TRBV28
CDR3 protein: CASAGDRVRNEQFF

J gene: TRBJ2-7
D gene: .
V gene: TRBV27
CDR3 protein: CASSLSGGINYEQYF

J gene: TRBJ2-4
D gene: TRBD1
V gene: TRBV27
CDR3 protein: CASSLEGARENIQYF

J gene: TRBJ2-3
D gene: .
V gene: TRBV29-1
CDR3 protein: CSVGGGARTDTQYF

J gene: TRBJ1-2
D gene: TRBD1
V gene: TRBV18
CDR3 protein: CASSATDRPLSYGYTF

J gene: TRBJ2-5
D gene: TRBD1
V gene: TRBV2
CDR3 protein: CASTGDRVQETQYF

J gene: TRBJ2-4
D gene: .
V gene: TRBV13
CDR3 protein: CASSSPEVSKNIQYF

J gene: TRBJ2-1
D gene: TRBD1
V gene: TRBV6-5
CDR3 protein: CASSRGQAMGEQFF

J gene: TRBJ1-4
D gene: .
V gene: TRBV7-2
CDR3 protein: CASSLGSLGSGKLFF

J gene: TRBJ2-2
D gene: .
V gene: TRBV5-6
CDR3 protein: CASSLGGINTGELFF

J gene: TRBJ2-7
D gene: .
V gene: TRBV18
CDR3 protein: CASSPTVGVASYEQYF

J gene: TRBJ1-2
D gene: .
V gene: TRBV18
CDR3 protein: CASSPAGDAYYGYTF

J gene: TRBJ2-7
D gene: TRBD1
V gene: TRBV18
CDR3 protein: CASSLYRGAGEEQYF

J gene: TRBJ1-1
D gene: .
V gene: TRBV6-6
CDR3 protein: CASSLRGRDGTEAFF

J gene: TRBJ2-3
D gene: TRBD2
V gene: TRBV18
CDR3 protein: CASSPRTSGGYTDTQYF

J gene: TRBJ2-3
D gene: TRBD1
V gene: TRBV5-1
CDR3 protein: CASSPRGQGHLDTQYF

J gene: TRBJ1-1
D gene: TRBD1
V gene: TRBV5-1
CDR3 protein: CASTLGGTRGTEAFF

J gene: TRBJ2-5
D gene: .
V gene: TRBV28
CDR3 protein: CASSVGLVTVAQYF

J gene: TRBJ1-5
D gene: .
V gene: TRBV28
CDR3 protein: CASSLSGGSNQPQHF

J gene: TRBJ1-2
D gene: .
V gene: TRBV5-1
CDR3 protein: CASSNLGGFNYGYTF

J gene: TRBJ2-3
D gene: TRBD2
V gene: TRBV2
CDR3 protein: CASRDLAGGWNTQYF

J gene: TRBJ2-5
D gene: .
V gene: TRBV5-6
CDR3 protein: CASSLVSGYQETQYF

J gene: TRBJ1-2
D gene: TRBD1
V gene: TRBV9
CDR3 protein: CASSARGQGLLYGYTF